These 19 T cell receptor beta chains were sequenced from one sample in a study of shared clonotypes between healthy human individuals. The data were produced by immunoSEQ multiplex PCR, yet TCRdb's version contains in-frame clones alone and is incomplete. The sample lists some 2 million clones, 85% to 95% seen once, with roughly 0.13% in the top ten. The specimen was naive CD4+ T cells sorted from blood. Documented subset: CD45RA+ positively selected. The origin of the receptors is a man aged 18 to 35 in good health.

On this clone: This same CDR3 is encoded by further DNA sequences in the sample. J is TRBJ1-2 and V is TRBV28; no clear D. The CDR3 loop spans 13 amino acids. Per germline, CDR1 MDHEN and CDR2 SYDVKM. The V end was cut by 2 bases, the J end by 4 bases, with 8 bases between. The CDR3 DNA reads TGTGCCAGCAGTTTAGACGGGAGCTATGGCTACACCTTC. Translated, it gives CASSLDGSYGYTF.

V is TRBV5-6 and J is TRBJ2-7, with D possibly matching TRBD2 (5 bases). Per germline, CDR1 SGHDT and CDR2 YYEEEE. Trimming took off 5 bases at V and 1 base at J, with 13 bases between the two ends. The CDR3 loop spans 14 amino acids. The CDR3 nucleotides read TGTGCCAGCAGAGAGCTCGGGAAGTCCTACGAGCAGTACTTC. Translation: CASRELGKSYEQYF.

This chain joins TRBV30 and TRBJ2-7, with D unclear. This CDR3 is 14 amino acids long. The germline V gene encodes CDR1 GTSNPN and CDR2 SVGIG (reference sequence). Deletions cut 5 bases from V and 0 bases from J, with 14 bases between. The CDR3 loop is CAWSQAFSSYEQYF. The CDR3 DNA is TGTGCCTGGTCCCAGGCTTTTAGCTCCTACGAGCAGTACTTC.

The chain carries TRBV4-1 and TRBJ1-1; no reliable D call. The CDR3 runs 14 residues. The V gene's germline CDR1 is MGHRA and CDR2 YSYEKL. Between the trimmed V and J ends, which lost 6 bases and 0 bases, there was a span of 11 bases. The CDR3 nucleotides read TGCGCCAGCAGACGGACCGCTTTGAACACTGAAGCTTTCTTT. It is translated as CASRRTALNTEAFF.

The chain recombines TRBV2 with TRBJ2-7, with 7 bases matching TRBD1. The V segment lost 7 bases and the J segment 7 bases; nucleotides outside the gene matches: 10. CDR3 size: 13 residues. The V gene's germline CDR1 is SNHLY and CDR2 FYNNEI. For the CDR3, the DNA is TGTGCCAGCACTCGACAGGGCCGGTCGGAGCAGTACTTC. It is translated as CASTRQGRSEQYF.

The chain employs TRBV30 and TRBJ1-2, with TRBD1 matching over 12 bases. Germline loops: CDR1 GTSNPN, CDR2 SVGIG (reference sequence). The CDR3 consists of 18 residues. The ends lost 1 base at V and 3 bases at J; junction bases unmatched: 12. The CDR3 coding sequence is TGTGCCTGGAGTGGACTTAGGGGACAGGGGGCTTCTCACTATGGCTACACCTTC. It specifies CAWSGLRGQGASHYGYTF.

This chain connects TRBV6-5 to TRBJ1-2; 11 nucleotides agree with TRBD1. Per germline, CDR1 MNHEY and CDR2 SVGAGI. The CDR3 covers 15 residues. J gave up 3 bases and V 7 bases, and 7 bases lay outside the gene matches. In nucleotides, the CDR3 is TGTGCCAGCACCAGCGGACAGGGGGCTGACTATGGCTACACCTTC. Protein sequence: CASTSGQGADYGYTF.

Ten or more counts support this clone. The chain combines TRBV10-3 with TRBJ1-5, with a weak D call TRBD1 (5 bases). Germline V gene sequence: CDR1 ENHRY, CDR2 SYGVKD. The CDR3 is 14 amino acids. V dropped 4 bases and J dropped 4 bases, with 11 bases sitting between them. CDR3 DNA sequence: TGTGCCATCAGTGCGGGACTGGGGAATCAGCCCCAGCATTTT. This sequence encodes CAISAGLGNQPQHF.

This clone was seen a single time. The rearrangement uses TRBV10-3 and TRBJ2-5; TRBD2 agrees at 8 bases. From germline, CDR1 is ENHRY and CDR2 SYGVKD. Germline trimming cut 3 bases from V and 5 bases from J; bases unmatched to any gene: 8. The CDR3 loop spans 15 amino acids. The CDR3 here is CAISDSGGPGETQYF. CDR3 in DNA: TGTGCCATCAGTGACTCGGGAGGGCCGGGGGAGACCCAGTACTTC.

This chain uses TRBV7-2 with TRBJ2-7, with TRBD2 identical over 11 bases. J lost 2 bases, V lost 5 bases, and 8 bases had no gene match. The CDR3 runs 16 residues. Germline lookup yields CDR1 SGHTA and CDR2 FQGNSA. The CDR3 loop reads CASSQMSSGGPYEQYF. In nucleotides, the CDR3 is TGTGCCAGCAGCCAGATGTCTAGCGGGGGGCCCTACGAGCAGTACTTC.

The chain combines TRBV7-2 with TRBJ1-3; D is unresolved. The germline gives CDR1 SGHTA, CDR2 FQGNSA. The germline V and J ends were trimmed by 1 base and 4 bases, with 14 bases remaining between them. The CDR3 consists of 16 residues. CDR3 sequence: CASSLVVLTTGNTIYF. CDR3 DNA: TGTGCCAGCAGCTTAGTAGTCCTAACCACAGGAAACACCATATATTTT.

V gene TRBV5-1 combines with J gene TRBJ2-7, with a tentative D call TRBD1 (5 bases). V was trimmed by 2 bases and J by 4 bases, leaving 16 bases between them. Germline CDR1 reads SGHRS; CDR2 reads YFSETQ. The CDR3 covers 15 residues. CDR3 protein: CASSFLDMNRYEQYF. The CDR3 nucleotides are TGCGCCAGCAGCTTCCTGGACATGAATCGGTACGAGCAGTACTTC.

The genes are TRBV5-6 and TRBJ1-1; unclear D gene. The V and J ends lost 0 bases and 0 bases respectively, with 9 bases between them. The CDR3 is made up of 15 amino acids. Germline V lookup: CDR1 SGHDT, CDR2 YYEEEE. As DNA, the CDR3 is TGTGCCAGCAGCTTGGGTCTCTATATGAACACTGAAGCTTTCTTT. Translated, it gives CASSLGLYMNTEAFF.

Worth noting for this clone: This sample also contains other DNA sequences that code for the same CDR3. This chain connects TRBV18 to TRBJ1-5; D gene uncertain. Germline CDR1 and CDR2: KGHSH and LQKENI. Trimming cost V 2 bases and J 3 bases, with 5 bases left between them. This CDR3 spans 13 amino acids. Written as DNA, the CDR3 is TGTGCCAGCTCACCAGCGGACAATCAGCCCCAGCATTTT. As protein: CASSPADNQPQHF.

CDR3 sequence (DNA): TGCGCCAGCGAGCCCCGGACTAGCGGGGGGGCATGGGGTACGCAGTATTTT. It codes for CASEPRTSGGAWGTQYF. The chain employs TRBV10-1 and TRBJ2-3, with 15 bases that match TRBD2. The CDR3 sequence is 17 residues long. CDR1 is WNHNN, CDR2 SYGVQD, per germline (reference sequence). The V and J ends lost 8 bases and 8 bases, in that order; junction bases with no gene match: 14.

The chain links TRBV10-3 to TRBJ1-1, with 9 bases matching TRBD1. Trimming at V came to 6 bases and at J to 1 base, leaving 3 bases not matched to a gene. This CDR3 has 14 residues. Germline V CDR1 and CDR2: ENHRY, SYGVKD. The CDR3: CAISPTGGNTEAFF. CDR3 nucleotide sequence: TGTGCCATCAGCCCGACAGGGGGGAACACTGAAGCTTTCTTT.

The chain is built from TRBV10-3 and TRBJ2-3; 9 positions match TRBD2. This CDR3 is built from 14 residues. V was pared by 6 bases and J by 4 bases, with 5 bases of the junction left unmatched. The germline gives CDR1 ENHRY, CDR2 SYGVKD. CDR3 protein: CAIREAGGPDTQYF. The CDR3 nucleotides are TGTGCCATCAGGGAAGCGGGAGGTCCAGATACGCAGTATTTT.

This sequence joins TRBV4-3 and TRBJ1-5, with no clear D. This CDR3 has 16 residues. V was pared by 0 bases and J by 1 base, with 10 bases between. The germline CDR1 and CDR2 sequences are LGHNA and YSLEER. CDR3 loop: CASSQDAGVSNQPQHF. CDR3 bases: TGCGCCAGCAGCCAAGACGCTGGGGTCAGCAATCAGCCCCAGCATTTT.

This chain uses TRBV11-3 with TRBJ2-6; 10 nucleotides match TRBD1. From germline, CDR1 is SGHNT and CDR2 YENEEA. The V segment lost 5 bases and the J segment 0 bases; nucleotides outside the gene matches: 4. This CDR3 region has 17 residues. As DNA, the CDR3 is TGTGCCAGCAGCGGTGGGACAGGGGCCTCTGGGGCCAACGTCCTGACTTTC. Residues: CASSGGTGASGANVLTF.